Following are 15 T cell receptor beta chains from one sample sequenced in a study of blood T cell repertoires in COVID-19. Profiling relied on immunoSEQ multiplex PCR, and the TCRdb table lists in-frame clones only, not all of them. The sample yields fewer than 250,000 clones, 84% seen once. Input material: peripheral blood. These receptors were taken from a woman aged 80 or over with COVID-19, enrolled during active disease.

The chain couples TRBV28 to TRBJ1-2, with 7 bases that match TRBD1. The germline V gene encodes CDR1 MDHEN and CDR2 SYDVKM. V shed 9 bases and J 2 bases; nucleotides not matched to a gene: 3. The CDR3 sequence is 12 residues long. This CDR3 is CASTGENYGYTF. The CDR3 region has the DNA TGTGCCAGTACAGGGGAGAACTATGGCTACACCTTC.

The V gene is TRBV5-5, the J gene TRBJ1-1; D might be TRBD1 (6 bases). The CDR3 spans 14 residues. Trimming took off 2 bases at V and 5 bases at J, with 13 bases between the two ends. Germline values: CDR1 SGHKS, CDR2 YYEKEE (reference sequence). CDR3 DNA: TGTGCCAGCAGCTTATACAGGGAAGTAACTGAAGCTTTCTTT. This gives the protein CASSLYREVTEAFF.

A few counts support this clone. The rearrangement links TRBV24-1 to TRBJ1-2; D is uncertain. Trimming took 6 bases from V and 4 from J, leaving 17 bases between them. CDR3 length equals 15 residues. Germline V gene data show CDR1 as KGHDR and CDR2 as SFDVKD. The CDR3 DNA is TGTGCCACCAGTCCCTACGGGTCCTCATTCTATGGCTACACCTTC. Its translation: CATSPYGSSFYGYTF.

The V call is TRBV5-4, the J call TRBJ1-1, with a weak D call TRBD1 (6 bases). V shed 4 bases and J shed 1 base, with 11 bases lying between them. CDR3 length equals 14 residues. Germline V gene lookup returns CDR1 SGHNT and CDR2 YYREEE (reference sequence). The DNA for the CDR3 is TGTGCCAGCAGCCACGCGGACAGGAACACTGAAGCTTTCTTT. Its protein is CASSHADRNTEAFF.

V usage is TRBV12-3 or TRBV12-4 and J usage is TRBJ2-7; 7 nucleotides line up with TRBD1. This CDR3 contains 13 residues. V gave up 7 bases and J gave up 3 bases; unmatched junction bases: 6. CDR3 sequence reads: CASTRDRNYEQYF. For the CDR3, the DNA is TGTGCCAGCACTCGGGACAGAAACTACGAGCAGTACTTC.

In nucleotides, the CDR3 is TGTGCCAGCTCACCGGGACAGGCGACTGAAGCTTTCTTT. Its protein product is CASSPGQATEAFF. V and J are TRBV18 and TRBJ1-1; 8 positions agree with TRBD1. This CDR3 is 13 amino acids long. V shed 3 bases, J shed 5 bases, and the junction held 2 bases outside the gene matches. In germline, CDR1 is KGHSH, CDR2 LQKENI.

This clone showed up just once. The V gene is TRBV12-3 or TRBV12-4, the J gene TRBJ1-2; 9 bases align to TRBD1. The length of the CDR3 is 11 residues. V lost 8 bases to trimming and J lost 5 bases; unmatched junction nucleotides: 0. The CDR3: CASGTGYGYTF. The CDR3 region has the DNA TGTGCCAGCGGGACAGGGTATGGCTACACCTTC.

J is TRBJ2-7 and V is TRBV6-5; 7 positions agree with TRBD1. Trimming removed 5 bases from V and 8 bases from J; junction bases left unmatched: 9. The CDR3 spans 13 residues. CDR1 MNHEY and CDR2 SVGAGI come from the germline V gene. CDR3 amino acids: CASSPDREKQQYF. CDR3 coding DNA: TGTGCCAGCAGTCCCGACAGGGAAAAACAGCAGTACTTC.

The DNA for the CDR3 is TGTGCCATCAGTGAGTCGCTAGACTATGGCTACACCTTC. This encodes CAISESLDYGYTF. J is TRBJ1-2 and V is TRBV10-3; D not certain. Germline-derived CDR1 and CDR2 are ENHRY and SYGVKD. V was shortened by 0 bases and J by 3 bases, with 5 bases between the two germline ends. This CDR3 spans 13 amino acids.

V is TRBV15 and J is TRBJ1-1; the D gene is possibly TRBD1 (5 bases). Germline V gene lookup returns CDR1 LNHNV and CDR2 YYDKDF (reference sequence). V was trimmed by 2 bases and J by 6 bases, leaving 13 bases between them. This CDR3 has 14 amino acids. CDR3 amino acids: CATSRRTGFPEAFF. Here the CDR3 DNA reads TGTGCCACCAGCAGAAGAACAGGTTTTCCTGAAGCTTTCTTT.

The rearrangement uses TRBV2 and TRBJ2-5, with unresolved D. From germline, CDR1 is SNHLY and CDR2 FYNNEI. The V end lost 5 bases, the J end lost 4 bases, and 14 bases lay between the germline ends. This CDR3 is 14 amino acids long. The CDR3 region is CASSSTRGLETQYF. The CDR3 nucleotides are TGTGCCAGCAGTAGTACGAGAGGTTTAGAGACCCAGTACTTC.

About this clone itself: Other DNA sequences of this sample code for an identical CDR3. V gene TRBV11-2 combines with J gene TRBJ1-2; 9 bases align to TRBD1. The CDR3 spans 13 residues. With V trimmed by 3 bases and J by 4 bases, 0 bases remained unmatched. Germline V gives CDR1 SGHAT, CDR2 FQNNGV. Here the CDR3 DNA reads TGTGCCAGCAGCTTGGGACAGGGCTATGGCTACACCTTC. Encoded protein: CASSLGQGYGYTF.

The chain recombines TRBV28 with TRBJ1-3; TRBD1 matches 9 bases. The CDR3 length is 15 residues. CDR1 is MDHEN, CDR2 SYDVKM, per germline. Germline trimming cut 7 bases from V and 4 bases from J; bases unmatched to any gene: 8. The CDR3 is CASTSPGQGGNTIYF. The CDR3 nucleotides read TGTGCCAGCACCTCACCGGGACAGGGAGGAAACACCATATATTTT.

The chain uses TRBV19 and TRBJ2-7; 7 nucleotides agree with TRBD1. The CDR3 length is 14 residues. Losses at the gene ends were 8 bases for V and 2 bases for J; bases not matched to a gene: 9. Germline V CDR1 and CDR2: LNHDA, SQIVND (reference sequence). The CDR3 loop reads CASPYRGAPYEQYV. CDR3 bases: TGTGCCAGTCCATACAGGGGTGCCCCCTACGAGCAGTACGTC.

The gene calls are TRBV19 and TRBJ1-1; D gene unclear. The ends were cut back, 5 bases at V and 1 base at J, with 17 bases in the middle. The CDR3 contains 16 residues. The germline V gene encodes CDR1 LNHDA and CDR2 SQIVND (reference sequence). The chain's CDR3 is CASSALAGARNTEAFF. The CDR3 nucleotides are TGTGCCAGTAGTGCTTTAGCGGGCGCGAGGAACACTGAAGCTTTCTTT.